This TCR beta chain was sequenced in a study of cytomegalovirus exposure and HLA in healthy donors. About this clone: Its antigen is as yet unknown.

Findings and caveats of the study: Rare TCR sequences predominated, though certain public TCRs were found in many donors. A classifier reportedly called cytomegalovirus status with high sensitivity and specificity. According to an earlier analysis, most TCR beta V segments yielded productive rearrangements about 90% or about 30% of the time. It emerged from a later analysis that several of the most significant clusters appeared to be linked to common viral pathogens.

Germline assignment: CDR1 SGHNT and CDR2 YYREEE (reference sequence). With 4 bases clipped from V and 3 bases from J, the junction kept 7 bases outside the gene matches. CDR3 length: 15 amino acids. The PCR had 60 Vbeta and 13 Jbeta primers. Using immunoSEQ multiplex PCR, the repertoire was profiled, and TCRdb retains in-frame clones only, with some absent. The sample yields about 110,000 clones, 82% seen once. V and J are TRBV5-4 and TRBJ1-1, with 9 bases lining up with TRBD1. The specimen was PBMCs. This TCR derives from a young woman in good health and CMV-seronegative. CDR3 loop: CASSPDRGGYTEAFF. In DNA form, the CDR3 reads TGTGCCAGCAGCCCGGACAGGGGCGGGTACACTGAAGCTTTCTTT.